Below are 11 T cell receptor beta chains sequenced from a single sample in a study of shared clonotypes between healthy human individuals. Repertoires were generated with immunoSEQ multiplex PCR, while TCRdb's copy carries only in-frame clones and drops some. The sample holds roughly 1,000,000 clones, 78% seen once. Sequencing input: memory CD4+ T cells from PBMCs. Subset specified: CD45RA-negative fraction. The receptors shown here come from a man aged 18 to 29 in good health. Some clones in this sample may be carry-over from other donors' samples.

The rearrangement uses TRBV4-2 and TRBJ1-3; TRBD1 is a possible D gene (5 bases). The germline gives CDR1 LGHNA, CDR2 YNFKEQ. This CDR3 is 16 amino acids long. V lost 0 bases to trimming and J lost 2 bases, with 11 bases between them. CDR3 loop: CASSQDPGATGNTIYF. CDR3 nucleotides: TGTGCCAGCAGCCAAGATCCCGGGGCGACTGGAAACACCATATATTTT.

The V call is TRBV11-1, the J call TRBJ2-7, with TRBD2 matching 10 bases. Germline CDR1 and CDR2: SGHAT and FQDESV (reference sequence). V lost 6 bases and J lost 1; bases outside the gene matches: 9. CDR3 size: 16 residues. Here the CDR3 DNA reads TGTGCCAGCAGTTCCACTAGCGGGATGAGGTCCTACGAGCAGTACTTC. It translates to CASSSTSGMRSYEQYF.

The chain couples TRBV6-1 to TRBJ2-7; 7 bases are shared with TRBD1. Germline CDR1 reads MNHNS; CDR2 reads SASEGT. The trim removed 8 bases at V and 2 bases at J, leaving 6 bases unmatched. The CDR3 covers 13 residues. The CDR3 loop reads CASLRDSTYEQYF. The CDR3 DNA reads TGTGCCAGCCTCCGGGACAGCACCTACGAGCAGTACTTC.

V and J are TRBV5-1 and TRBJ2-5, with no clear D. The ends were cut back, 0 bases at V and 5 bases at J, with 11 bases in the middle. This CDR3 comprises 14 residues. Germline CDR1 reads SGHRS; CDR2 reads YFSETQ. Here the CDR3 reads CASSLEGMAETQYF. The CDR3 DNA sequence: TGCGCCAGCAGCTTGGAGGGCATGGCGGAGACCCAGTACTTC.

V gene TRBV4-2 combines with J gene TRBJ2-7; D is possibly TRBD2 (6 bases). Germline assignment: CDR1 LGHNA and CDR2 YNFKEQ. Trimming stripped 5 bases from V and 0 bases from J, with 8 bases between. The CDR3 is 13 residues long. The chain's CDR3 is CASSRDFSYEQYF. As DNA, the CDR3 is TGTGCCAGCAGCAGGGACTTCTCCTACGAGCAGTACTTC.

The chain combines TRBV7-2 with TRBJ2-2; D unclear. CDR1 SGHTA and CDR2 FQGNSA come from the germline V gene. V was clipped by 2 bases and J by 2 bases, with 12 bases between them. The CDR3 consists of 16 residues. The CDR3 reads CASSLQGRKNTGELFF. CDR3 DNA: TGTGCCAGCAGCTTACAAGGACGGAAAAACACCGGGGAGCTGTTTTTT.

A word on this clone: Other nucleotide sequences in the sample specify the same CDR3. The J gene is TRBJ2-1, the V gene TRBV5-1; tentative D call: TRBD2 (6 bases). The CDR3 extends over 14 amino acids. The V end lost 1 base, the J end lost 5 bases, and 10 bases lay between the germline ends. Germline assignment: CDR1 SGHRS and CDR2 YFSETQ. In DNA, the CDR3 is TGCGCCAGCAGCTTGCGTTTAGCGGACAATGAGCAGTTCTTC. Translation: CASSLRLADNEQFF.

This clone was recorded only once. The rearrangement links TRBV2 to TRBJ2-4, with 11 nucleotides matching TRBD1. Germline CDR1 and CDR2: SNHLY and FYNNEI. V dropped 5 bases and J dropped 6; count of bases not matched to a gene: 3. CDR3 length: 14 amino acids. CDR3 sequence (DNA): TGTGCCAGCAGTAGGGACAGGGGGATAAACATTCAGTACTTC. It encodes CASSRDRGINIQYF.

V and J are TRBV2 and TRBJ1-2, with 11 nucleotides matching TRBD1. CDR3 length: 13 amino acids. V shed 4 bases, J shed 8 bases, and the junction held 3 bases outside the gene matches. From germline, CDR1 is SNHLY and CDR2 FYNNEI. CDR3 sequence (DNA): TGTGCCAGCAGTGCCGGGACAGGGGGAGGCTACACCTTC. This gives the protein CASSAGTGGGYTF.

Details on this clone: This clone may be a read error of a much larger clone one base away. Other DNA variants within this sample encode the same CDR3. The chain links TRBV25-1 to TRBJ2-7; TRBD1 agrees at 9 bases. Per germline, CDR1 MGHDK and CDR2 SYGVNS. The CDR3 contains 12 residues. CDR3 region: CASGTGTYEQYF. DNA of the CDR3: TGTGCCAGCGGGACAGGGACCTACGAGCAGTATTTC.

V is TRBV13 and J is TRBJ2-1, with 12 bases identical to TRBD2. Germline assignment: CDR1 PRHDT and CDR2 FYEKMQ (reference sequence). The CDR3 has 15 residues. Trimming at V came to 5 bases and at J to 5 bases, leaving 4 bases not matched to a gene. The CDR3 loop is CASSAGLAGHNEQFF. CDR3 in DNA: TGTGCCAGCAGCGCCGGACTAGCGGGACACAATGAGCAGTTCTTC.